This T cell receptor beta chain appears in the sequencing data of a study of PD-L1 blockade in urothelial cancer. The wider study: Male patients with bladder-origin urothelial cancer numbered most of the 29. There were a median of approximately 130,000 T cells in blood samples.

The CDR3 contains 16 residues. The germline CDR1 and CDR2 sequences are MDHEN and SYDVKM. The V gene lost 4 bases and the J gene lost 9 bases, with 22 bases spanning the gap. Profiled with immunoSEQ multiplex PCR; TCRdb holds only in-frame clones, not every one. The sample shows tens of thousands of clones, approximately 83% of them seen only once. Patient sample counts ranged from 1 to 8, pretreatment and on-treatment. The TCR sequence derives from a man aged 60 to 75 with urothelial cancer. Sequenced material: PBMCs, taken around atezolizumab (anti-PD-L1) treatment. The chain has TRBV28 and TRBJ2-1; TRBD2 is a possible D gene (5 bases). For the CDR3, the DNA is TGTGCCAGCAGTTCGACCCGGGAAGCCTCATGGGGTGAGCAGTTCTTC. Translated: CASSSTREASWGEQFF. The whole variable domain, filled in from reference TRBV28 and TRBJ2-1, reads DVKVTQSSRYLVKRTGEKVFLECVQDMDHENMFWYRQDPGLGLRLIYFSYDVKMKEKGDIPEGYSVSREKKERFSLILESASTNQTSMYLCASSSTREASWGEQFFGPGTRLTVL.